This TCR beta chain was observed in a study of response to subunit inactivated influenza vaccine. Overall study results and limits: The authors proposed limited new T cell recruitment per seasonal influenza vaccination.

TCRdb fed the RT-PCR reads into MiXCR, producing one record per CDR3 protein. The data contain about 520,000 distinct CDR3 sequences, 7.2% of them seen just once; the ten biggest clones take up around 13%. Concerning this clonotype: The target antigen is unknown.

This receptor was identified in a man between 50 and 70 years old who received an inactivated influenza vaccine. The input for sequencing was PBMCs from blood, taken 23 to 25 months after vaccination.

The CDR3 region has the DNA TGTGCCAGCAGCTTAGATTGGGGCTCCTACAATGAGCAGTTCTTC. This gives the protein CASSLDWGSYNEQFF. The chain is built from TRBV11-3 and TRBJ2-1; D is unresolved. The CDR3 consists of 15 residues. Trimming took off 0 bases at V and 0 bases at J, with 6 bases between the two ends. Germline values: CDR1 SGHNT, CDR2 YENEEA.